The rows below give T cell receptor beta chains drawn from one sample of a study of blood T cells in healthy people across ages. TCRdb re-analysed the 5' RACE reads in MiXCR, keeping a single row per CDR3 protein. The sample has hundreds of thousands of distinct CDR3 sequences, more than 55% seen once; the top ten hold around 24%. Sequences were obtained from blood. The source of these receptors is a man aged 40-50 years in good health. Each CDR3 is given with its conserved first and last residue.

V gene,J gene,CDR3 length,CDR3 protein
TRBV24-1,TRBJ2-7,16,CATSENGASGAYEQYF
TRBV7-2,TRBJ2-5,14,CASSLAPLRGEQYF
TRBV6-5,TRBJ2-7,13,CASQLAPIYEQYF
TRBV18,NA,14,CASSPPAGDDEQYF
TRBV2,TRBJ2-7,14,CASSPYGTDYEQYF
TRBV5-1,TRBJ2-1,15,CASSSSGGQYNEQFF
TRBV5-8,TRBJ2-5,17,CASSALHHRSLQETQYF
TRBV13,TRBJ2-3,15,CASSSTSGSVDTQYF
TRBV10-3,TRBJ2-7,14,CAMGNLQGEDEQYF
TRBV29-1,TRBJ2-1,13,CSVEVGGIDEQFF
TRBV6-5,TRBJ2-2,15,CASSPLIGATGELFF
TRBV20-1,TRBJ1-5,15,CSAHGGIRSNQPQHF
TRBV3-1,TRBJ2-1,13,CASSQAGDNEQFF
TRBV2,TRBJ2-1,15,CASRYQGSSYNEQFF
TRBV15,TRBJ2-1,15,CATSRDPRRHNEQFF
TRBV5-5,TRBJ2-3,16,CASTPLTTGGTDTQYF
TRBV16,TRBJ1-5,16,CASSHGTEDSNQPQHF
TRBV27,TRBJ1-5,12,CASSSSGQPQHF
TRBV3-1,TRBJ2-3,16,CASGQETETSTDTQYF
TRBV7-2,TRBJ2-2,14,CASRGGPVTGELFF
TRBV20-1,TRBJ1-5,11,CSCRRGQPQHF
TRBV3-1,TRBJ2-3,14,CASAFRGGTDTQYF
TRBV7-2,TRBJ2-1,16,CASSLERGETYNEQFF
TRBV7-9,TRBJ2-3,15,CASSLFGRLTDTQYF
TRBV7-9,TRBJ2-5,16,CASSPRQGQRGETQYF
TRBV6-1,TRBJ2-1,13,CASSEDKGDEQFF
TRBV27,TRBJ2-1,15,CASSFSGRSYNEQFF
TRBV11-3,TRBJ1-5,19,CASSLVAAGVEGNNQPQHF
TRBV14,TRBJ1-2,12,CASSQALYGYTF
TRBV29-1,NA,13,CSVASGASNEQYF
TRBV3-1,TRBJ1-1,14,CASSPLGRREEAFF
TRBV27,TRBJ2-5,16,CASSLATGQPPKTQYF
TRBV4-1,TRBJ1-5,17,CASSFRQGDLSNQPQHF
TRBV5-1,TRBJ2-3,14,CASSGVNLADTQYF
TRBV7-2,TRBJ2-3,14,CASSLEGLVGTQYF
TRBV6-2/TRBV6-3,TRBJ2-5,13,CASSDGNAETQYF
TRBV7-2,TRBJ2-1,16,CASSSNGLAGVNEQFF
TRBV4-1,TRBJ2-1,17,CASSQASGTLGVGEQFF
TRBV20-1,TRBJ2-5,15,CSAIVNRALRNEQYF
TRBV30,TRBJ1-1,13,CARHRGPNTEAFF
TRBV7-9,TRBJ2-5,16,CASRPQGGASKETQYF
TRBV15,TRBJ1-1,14,CATSAGEMNTEAFF
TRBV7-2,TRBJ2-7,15,CASSAAHRPSYEQYF